The T cell receptor beta chain described here comes from a study of blood T cell repertoires in COVID-19 (dated by TCRdb to 2018 to 2020). In the study overall: Samples from collaborators originated in the United States, Italy and Spain and spanned both the acute and convalescent phases of COVID-19. Samples came from the ongoing ImmuneRACE study (first 160 participants) plus 1,254 subjects from 6 global collaborators. HLA class I and class II types, where available, came from metadata supplied by the sample provider rather than from assay-based typing. Deeply sampled blood TCRbeta repertoires from subjects exposed to, actively infected with, or recovered from COVID-19 were included in the dataset. Sample metadata almost always included a de-identified subject ID, COVID-19 status, age in years and sex. The material from the prospective study consisted of cDNA or gDNA derived from T cells, B-cell-depleted T cells, or PBMCs. The repertoires were released in a freely available public database intended as a resource for research on the immune response to SARS-CoV-2. On the study overall, not on this receptor specifically: How much clinical and demographic metadata was included differed by source and by participant, and the metadata was provided uncurated.

To note about this clone: The antigen it recognizes is unknown. No base quality values were provided; no much bigger clone lies one nucleotide off.

TCRbeta CDR3 regions were amplified from genomic DNA using the immunoSEQ Assay, a bias-controlled multiplex PCR. From the authors' description of their analysis: The number of nucleated cells in each sample was estimated from the amplification of reference gene primers within the assay. To quantify the absolute abundance of each unique TCRbeta CDR3 rearrangement, sequence reads were collapsed and filtered. For each sample, productive Simpson clonality was calculated as the square root of Simpson's diversity index over productive rearrangements. This is the immuneACCESS table as TCRdb keeps it, with only in-frame sequences that have V and J called. A part of the clones is gone; compared with another copy, unresolved V genes explain less than half, and the rest is unexplained. D and trimming come from the DNA, and the V and J calls and clone size come from that table. This sample is represented by around 140,000 clones; more than 65% of them were singletons. The top ten clonotypes cover approximately 3.8% of the sample.

The germline V gene supplies CDR1 LGHNT and CDR2 FRNRAP. Trimming removed 6 bases from V and 7 bases from J; the gene matches leave 12 bases unexplained. From the cysteine up to the phenylalanine, the CDR3 has a length of 16 residues. Of the read, only the CDR3 DNA is kept; its 48 bases are in frame from base 1. Whole blood was collected in K2EDTA tubes by collaborating institutions according to the institutions' own protocols. For TCRbeta analysis, collaborators shipped samples as frozen whole blood, isolated PBMCs, or DNA extracted from either of those sample types. The sequence links TRBV12-5 to TRBJ1-4; 9 junctional bases match TRBD1. What was sequenced was peripheral blood. The receptor was isolated from a woman aged 55-69 years with acute or convalescent COVID-19. Here is the DNA: TGTGCTAGTGGGCCCAGCAGTGACAGGGGGAGTGAAAAACTGTTTTTT. Translated, it gives CASGPSSDRGSEKLFF.